The clone carrying this T cell receptor beta chain showed up many times. Its antigen remains unknown. These data originate in a study of human T cells and chemical hapten exposure. About the research overall: Reading of the patch tests, which applied 0.01% DPC to the upper back, occurred at 6 days.

TCRdb itself ran the RACE reads through MiXCR, one entry per CDR3 protein. The sample lists around 260,000 distinct CDR3 sequences, more than 6.5% occurring once. Study-wide findings and caveats: The study found that DPC sensitization did not change TCRs above 1 in 1000 frequency. Patch test score rose with PT1 expanded TCRs, significant at 8, 16, 32, not 4.

This CDR3 region has 15 residues. Germline V gene sequence: CDR1 LNHNV, CDR2 YYDKDF (reference sequence). Trimming cost V 8 bases and J 5 bases; bases outside gene matches: 12. Time point meaning: pre-sensitization, week 0. Treatment indicated: therapeutic diphenylcyclopropenone sensitization with weekly scalp DPC. The TCR comes from a woman in her thirties or forties with alopecia areata. Some clones in this sample may be carry-over from other donors' samples. This chain connects TRBV15 to TRBJ1-5; 7 bases agree with TRBD1. This sample comprised whole blood, obtained in connection with sensitization to the hapten diphenylcyclopropenone (DPC). The CDR3: CATENGGRGYQPQHF. The CDR3 bases are TGTGCCACCGAAAACGGCGGCAGGGGGTATCAGCCCCAGCATTTT.